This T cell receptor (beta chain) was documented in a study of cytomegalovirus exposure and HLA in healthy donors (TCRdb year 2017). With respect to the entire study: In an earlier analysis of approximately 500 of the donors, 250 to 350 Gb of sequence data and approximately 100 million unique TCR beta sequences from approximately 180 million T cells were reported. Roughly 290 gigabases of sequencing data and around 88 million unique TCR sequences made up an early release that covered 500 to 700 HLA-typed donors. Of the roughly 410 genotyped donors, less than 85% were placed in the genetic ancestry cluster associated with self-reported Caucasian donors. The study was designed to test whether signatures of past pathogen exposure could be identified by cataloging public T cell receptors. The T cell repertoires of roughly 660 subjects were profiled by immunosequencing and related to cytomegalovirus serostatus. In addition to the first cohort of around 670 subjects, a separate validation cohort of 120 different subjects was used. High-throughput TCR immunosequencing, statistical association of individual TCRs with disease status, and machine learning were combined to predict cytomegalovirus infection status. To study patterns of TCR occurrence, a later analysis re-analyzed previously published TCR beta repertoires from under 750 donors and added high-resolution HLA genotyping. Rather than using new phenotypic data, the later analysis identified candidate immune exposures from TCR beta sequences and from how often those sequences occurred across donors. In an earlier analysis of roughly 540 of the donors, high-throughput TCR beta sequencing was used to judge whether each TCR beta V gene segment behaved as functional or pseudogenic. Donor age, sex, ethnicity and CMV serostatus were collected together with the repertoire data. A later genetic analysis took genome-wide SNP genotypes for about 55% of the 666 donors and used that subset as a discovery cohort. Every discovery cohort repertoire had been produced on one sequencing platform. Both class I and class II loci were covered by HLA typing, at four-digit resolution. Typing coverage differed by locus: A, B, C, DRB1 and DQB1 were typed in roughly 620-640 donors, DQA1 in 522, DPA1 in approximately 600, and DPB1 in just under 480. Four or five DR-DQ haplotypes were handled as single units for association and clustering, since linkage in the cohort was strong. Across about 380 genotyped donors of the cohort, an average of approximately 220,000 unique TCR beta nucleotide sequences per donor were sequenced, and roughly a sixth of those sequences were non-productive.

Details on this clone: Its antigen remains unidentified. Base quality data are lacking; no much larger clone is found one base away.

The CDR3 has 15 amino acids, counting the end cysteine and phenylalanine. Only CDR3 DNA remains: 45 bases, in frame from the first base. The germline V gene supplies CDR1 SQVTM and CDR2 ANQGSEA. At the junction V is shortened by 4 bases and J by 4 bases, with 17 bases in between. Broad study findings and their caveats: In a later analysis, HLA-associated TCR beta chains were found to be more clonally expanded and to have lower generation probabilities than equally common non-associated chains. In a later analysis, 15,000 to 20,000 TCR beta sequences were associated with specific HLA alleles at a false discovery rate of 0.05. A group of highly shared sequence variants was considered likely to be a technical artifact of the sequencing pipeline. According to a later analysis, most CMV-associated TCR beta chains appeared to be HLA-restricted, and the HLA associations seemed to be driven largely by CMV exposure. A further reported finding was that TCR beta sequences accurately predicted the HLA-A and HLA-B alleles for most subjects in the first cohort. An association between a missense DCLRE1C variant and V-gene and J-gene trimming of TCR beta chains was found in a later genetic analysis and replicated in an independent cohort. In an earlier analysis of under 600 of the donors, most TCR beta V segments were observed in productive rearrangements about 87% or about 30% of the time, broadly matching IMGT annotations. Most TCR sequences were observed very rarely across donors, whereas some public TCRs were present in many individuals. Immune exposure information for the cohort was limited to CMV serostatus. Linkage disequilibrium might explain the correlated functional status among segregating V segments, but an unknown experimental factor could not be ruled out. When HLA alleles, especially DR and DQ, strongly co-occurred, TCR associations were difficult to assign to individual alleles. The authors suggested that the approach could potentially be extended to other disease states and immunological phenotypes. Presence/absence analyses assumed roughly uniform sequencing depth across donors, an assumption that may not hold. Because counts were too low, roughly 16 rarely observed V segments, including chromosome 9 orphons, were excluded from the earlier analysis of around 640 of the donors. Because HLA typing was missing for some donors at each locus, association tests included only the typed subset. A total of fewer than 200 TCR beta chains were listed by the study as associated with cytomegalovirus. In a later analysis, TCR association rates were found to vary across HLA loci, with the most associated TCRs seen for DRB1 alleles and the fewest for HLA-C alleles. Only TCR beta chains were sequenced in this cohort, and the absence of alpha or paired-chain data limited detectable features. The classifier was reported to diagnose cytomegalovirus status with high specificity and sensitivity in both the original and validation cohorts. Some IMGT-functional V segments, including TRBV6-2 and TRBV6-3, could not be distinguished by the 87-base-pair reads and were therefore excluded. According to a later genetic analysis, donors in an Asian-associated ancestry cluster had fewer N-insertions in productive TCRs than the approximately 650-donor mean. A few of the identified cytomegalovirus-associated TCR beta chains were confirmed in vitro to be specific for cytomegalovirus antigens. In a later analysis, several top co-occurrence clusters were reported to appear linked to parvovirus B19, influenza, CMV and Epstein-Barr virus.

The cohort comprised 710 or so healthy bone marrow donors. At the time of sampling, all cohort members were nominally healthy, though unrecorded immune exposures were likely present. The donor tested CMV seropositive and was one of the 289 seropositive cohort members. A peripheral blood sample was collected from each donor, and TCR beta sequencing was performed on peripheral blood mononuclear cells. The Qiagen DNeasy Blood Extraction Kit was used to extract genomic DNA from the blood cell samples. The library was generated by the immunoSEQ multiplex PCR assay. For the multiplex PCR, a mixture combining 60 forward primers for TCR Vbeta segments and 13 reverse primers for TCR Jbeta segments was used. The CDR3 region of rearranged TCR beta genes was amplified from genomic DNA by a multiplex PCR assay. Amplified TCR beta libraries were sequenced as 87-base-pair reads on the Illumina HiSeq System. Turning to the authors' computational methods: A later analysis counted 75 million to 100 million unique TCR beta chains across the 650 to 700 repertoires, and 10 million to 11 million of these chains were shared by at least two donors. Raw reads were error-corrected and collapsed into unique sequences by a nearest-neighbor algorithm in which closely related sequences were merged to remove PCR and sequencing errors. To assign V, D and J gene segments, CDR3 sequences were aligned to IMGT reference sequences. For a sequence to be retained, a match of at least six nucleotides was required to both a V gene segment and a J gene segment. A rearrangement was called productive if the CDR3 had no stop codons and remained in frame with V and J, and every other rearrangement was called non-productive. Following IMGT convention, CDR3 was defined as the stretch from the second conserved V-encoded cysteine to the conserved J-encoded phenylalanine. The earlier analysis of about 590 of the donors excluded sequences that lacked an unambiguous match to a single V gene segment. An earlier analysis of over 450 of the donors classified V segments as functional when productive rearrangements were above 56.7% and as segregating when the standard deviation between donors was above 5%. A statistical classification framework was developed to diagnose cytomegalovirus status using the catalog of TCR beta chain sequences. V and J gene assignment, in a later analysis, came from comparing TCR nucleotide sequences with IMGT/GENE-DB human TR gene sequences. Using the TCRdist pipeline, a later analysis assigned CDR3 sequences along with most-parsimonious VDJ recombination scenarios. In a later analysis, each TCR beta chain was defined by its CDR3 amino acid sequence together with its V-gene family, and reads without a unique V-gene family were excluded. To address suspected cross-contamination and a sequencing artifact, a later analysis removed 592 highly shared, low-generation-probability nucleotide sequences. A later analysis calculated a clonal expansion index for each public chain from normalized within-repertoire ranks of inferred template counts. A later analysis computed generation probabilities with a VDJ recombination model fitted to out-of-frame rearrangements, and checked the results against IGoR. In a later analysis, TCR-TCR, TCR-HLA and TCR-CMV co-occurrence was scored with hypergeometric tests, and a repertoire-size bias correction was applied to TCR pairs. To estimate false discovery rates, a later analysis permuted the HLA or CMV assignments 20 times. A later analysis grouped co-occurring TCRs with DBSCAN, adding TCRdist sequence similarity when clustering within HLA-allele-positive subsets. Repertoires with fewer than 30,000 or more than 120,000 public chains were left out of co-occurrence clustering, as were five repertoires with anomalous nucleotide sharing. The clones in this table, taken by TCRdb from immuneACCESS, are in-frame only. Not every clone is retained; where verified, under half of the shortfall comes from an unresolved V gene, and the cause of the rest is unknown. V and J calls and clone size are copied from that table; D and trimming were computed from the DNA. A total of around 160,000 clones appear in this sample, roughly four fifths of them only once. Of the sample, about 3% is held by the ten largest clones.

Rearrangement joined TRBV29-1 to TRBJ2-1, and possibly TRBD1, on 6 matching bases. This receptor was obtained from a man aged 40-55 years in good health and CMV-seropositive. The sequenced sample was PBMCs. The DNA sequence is TGCAGCGTTGGGACAGCGCCAAAATTATACAATGAGCAGTTCTTC. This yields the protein CSVGTAPKLYNEQFF.